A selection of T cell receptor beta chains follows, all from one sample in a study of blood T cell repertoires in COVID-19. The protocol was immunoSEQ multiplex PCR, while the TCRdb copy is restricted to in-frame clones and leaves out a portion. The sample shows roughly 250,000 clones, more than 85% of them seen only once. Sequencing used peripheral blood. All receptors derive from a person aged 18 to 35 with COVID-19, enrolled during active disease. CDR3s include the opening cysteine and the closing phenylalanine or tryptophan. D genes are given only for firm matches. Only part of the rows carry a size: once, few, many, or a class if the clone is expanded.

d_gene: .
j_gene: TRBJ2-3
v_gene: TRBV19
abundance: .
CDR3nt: TGTGCCAGTAGTAGGGGATGGCAGGGAATCACAGATACGCAGTATTTT
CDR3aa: CASSRGWQGITDTQYF

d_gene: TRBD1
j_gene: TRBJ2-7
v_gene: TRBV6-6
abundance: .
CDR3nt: TGTGCCAGCAGAAGGACAGGTGATTCCTACGAGCAGTACTTC
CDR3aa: CASRRTGDSYEQYF

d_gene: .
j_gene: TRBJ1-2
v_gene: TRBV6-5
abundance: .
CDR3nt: TGTGCCAGCAGTACCCTTCCGGGGGGCGGCTATGGCTACACCTTC
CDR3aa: CASSTLPGGGYGYTF

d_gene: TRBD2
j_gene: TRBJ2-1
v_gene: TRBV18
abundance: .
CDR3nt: TGTGCCAGCTCACCAGGACTAGCGGGAAACAATGAGCAGTTCTTC
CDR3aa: CASSPGLAGNNEQFF

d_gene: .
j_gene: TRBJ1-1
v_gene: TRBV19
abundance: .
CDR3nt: TGTGCCAGTAGTATTCGGGGGAACACTGAAGCTTTCTTT
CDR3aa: CASSIRGNTEAFF

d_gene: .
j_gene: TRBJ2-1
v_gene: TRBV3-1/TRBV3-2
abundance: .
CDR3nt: TGTGCCAGCAGCCAAGGACAGTACAATGAGCAGTTCTTC
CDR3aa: CASSQGQYNEQFF

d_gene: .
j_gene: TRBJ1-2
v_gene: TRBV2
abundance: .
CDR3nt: TGTGCCAGCAGTGTCGACGGAGGCTATGGCTACACCTTC
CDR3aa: CASSVDGGYGYTF

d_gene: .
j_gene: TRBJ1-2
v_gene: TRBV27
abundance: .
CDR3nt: TGTGCCAGCAGTTTCAGGGGTAACTATGGCTACACCTTC
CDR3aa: CASSFRGNYGYTF

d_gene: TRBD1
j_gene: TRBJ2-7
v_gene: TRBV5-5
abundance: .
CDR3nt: TGTGCCAGCAGCTTGGCCGCGACAGGGGGCTACGAGCAGTACTTC
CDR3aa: CASSLAATGGYEQYF

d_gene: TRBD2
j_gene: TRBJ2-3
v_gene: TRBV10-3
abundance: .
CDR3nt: TGTGCCATCAGTGAACCACTAGCGGGAGGAGGTGATACGCAGTATTTT
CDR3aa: CAISEPLAGGGDTQYF

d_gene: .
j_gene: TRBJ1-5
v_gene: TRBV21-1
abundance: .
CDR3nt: TGTGCCAGCAGCAGGGGCCAGACACTCACTAGCAATCAGCCCCAGCATTTT
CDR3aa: CASSRGQTLTSNQPQHF

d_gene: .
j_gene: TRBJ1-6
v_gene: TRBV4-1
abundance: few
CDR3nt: TGCGCCAGCAGCCAAGATCGGTGGCCGGGGAATTCACCCCTCCACTTT
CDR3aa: CASSQDRWPGNSPLHF

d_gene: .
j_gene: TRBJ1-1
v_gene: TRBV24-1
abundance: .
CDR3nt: TGTGCCACCAGTGCAGGACTCTCTGGCGCTTTCTTT
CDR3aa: CATSAGLSGAFF

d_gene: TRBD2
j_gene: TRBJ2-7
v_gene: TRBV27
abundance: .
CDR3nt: TGTGCCAGCAGTTTGACAGGGCTAGCGGGAGTCTACGAGCAGTACTTC
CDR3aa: CASSLTGLAGVYEQYF

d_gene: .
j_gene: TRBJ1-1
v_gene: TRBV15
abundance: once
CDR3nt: TGTGCCACCAGCATGAACAGAAACACTGAAGCTTTCTTT
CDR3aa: CATSMNRNTEAFF

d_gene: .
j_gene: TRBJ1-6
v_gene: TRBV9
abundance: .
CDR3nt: TGTGCCAGCAGAGGGGAATATAATTCACCCCTCCACTTT
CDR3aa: CASRGEYNSPLHF

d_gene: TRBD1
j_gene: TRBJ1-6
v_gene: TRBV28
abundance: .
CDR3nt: TGTGCCATAAGTTCCGGGGACAGGGGAAGGAATTCACCCCTCCACTTT
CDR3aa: CAISSGDRGRNSPLHF

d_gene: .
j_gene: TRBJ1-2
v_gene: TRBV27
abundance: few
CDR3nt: TGTGCCAGCGGGGGGGACGGTAACTATGGCTACACCTTC
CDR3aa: CASGGDGNYGYTF

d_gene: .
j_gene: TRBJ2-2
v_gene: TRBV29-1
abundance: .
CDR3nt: TGCAGCGTTGGAGGGATATGGACCGGGGAGCTGTTTTTT
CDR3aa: CSVGGIWTGELFF

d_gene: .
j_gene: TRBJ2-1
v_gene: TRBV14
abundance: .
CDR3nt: TGTGCCAGCAGCCCCCGCGACAATGAGCAGTTCTTC
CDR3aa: CASSPRDNEQFF

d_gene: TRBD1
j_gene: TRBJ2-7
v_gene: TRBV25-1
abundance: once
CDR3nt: TGTGCCAGCCTTGACAGGGGGCAGAACGAGCAGTACTTC
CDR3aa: CASLDRGQNEQYF

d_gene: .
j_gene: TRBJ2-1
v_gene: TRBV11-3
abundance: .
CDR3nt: TGTGCCAGCAGCTTAGCGGGAGTTGAGCAGTTCTTC
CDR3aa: CASSLAGVEQFF

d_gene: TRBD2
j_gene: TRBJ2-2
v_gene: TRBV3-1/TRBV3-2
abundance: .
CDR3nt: TGTGCCAGCAGCCTGACCCTGGGACTAGCGGGACACACCGGGGAGCTGTTTTTT
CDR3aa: CASSLTLGLAGHTGELFF

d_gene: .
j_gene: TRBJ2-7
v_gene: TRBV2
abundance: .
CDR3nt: TGTGCCAGCAGTCTTCAGGGGAGCGGGTACTTC
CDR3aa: CASSLQGSGYF

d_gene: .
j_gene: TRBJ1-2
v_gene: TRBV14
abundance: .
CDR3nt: TGTGCCAGCAGCCAAGTGGCCTATGGCTACACCTTC
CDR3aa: CASSQVAYGYTF

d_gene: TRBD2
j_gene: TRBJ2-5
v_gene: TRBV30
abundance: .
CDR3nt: TGTGCCTGGCAGGAGCGGGAGACGTGGGAGACCCAGTACTTC
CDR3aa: CAWQERETWETQYF

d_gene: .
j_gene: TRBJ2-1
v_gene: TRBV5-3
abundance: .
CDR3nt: TGTGCCAGAAGCCTACCGGGTTTGAGCTGGAATGAGCAGTTCTTC
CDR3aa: CARSLPGLSWNEQFF

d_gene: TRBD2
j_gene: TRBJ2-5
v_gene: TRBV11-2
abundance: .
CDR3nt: TGTGCCAGCAGCCTAAACTGGGGGACTAGCCGCTCGGAGACCCAGTACTTC
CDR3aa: CASSLNWGTSRSETQYF

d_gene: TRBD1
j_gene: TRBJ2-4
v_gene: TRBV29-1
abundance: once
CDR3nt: TGCAGCGTTTTCACAGGGGGCAAAGGCAAAAACATTCAGTACTTC
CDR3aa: CSVFTGGKGKNIQYF

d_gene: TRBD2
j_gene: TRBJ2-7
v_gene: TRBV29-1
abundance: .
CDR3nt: TGCAGCGCCGAGGGACTAGCGGGAGGGGCCTACGAGCAGTACTTC
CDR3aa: CSAEGLAGGAYEQYF

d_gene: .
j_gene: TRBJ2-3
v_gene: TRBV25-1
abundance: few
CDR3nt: TGTGCCAGCAGTGGGACTACAGATACGCAGTATTTT
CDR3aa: CASSGTTDTQYF

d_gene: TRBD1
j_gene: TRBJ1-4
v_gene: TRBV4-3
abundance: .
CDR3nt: TGCGCCAGCAGCCAAGTCCTGGACAGGACCTCAACTAATGAAAAACTGTTTTTT
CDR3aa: CASSQVLDRTSTNEKLFF

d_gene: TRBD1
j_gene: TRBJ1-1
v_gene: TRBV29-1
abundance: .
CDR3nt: TGCAGCGTTGTAGAGGGACAGGGATTTTTCTTT
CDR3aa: CSVVEGQGFFF

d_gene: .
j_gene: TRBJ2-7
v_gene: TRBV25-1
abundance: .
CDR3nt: TGTGCCAGCAGTGCACCCGGGACACACTCCTACGAGCAGTACTTC
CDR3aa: CASSAPGTHSYEQYF

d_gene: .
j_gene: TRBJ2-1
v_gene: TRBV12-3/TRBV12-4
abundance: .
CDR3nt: TGTGCCAGCAGCGACCCCGGCAGGGAGCAGTTCTTC
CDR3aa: CASSDPGREQFF

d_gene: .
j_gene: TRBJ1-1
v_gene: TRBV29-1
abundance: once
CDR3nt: TGCAGCGTTGAGGGCAGGGGAAGGACTGAAGCTTTCTTT
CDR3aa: CSVEGRGRTEAFF

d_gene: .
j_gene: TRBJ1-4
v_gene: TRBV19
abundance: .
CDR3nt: TGTGCCAGTAGTACAGCAGGGTCGGGTGAAAAACTGTTTTTT
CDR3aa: CASSTAGSGEKLFF

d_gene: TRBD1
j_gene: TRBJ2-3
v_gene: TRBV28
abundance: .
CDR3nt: TGTGCCAGCATAAGGACAGGGATAGATACGCAGTATTTT
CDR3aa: CASIRTGIDTQYF

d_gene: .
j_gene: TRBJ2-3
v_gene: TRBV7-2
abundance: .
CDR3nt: TGTGCCAGCAGCCGCGGGGCTAGCACAGATACGCAGTATTTT
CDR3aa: CASSRGASTDTQYF

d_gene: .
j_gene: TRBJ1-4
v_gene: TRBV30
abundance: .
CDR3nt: TGTGCCTGGAGTGTCCGGACCGGGGGGGAACTGTTTTTT
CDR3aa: CAWSVRTGGELFF

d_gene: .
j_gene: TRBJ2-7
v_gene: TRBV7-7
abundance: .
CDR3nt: TGTGCTAGCAGCTTAGGAGCAGGGCCTACCTACGAGCAGTACTTC
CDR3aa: CASSLGAGPTYEQYF

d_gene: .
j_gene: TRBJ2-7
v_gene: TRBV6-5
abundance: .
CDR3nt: TGTGCCAGCAAATGGCAGGTAACCACCTACGAGCAGTACTTC
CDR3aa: CASKWQVTTYEQYF

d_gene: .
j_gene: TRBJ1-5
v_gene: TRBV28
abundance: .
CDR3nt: TGTGCCAGCAGTTTTCGGGGGGCGCAAGTTGGCAATCAGCCCCAGCATTTT
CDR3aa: CASSFRGAQVGNQPQHF

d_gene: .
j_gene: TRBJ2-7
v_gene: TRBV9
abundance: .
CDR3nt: TGTGCCAGCAGCGTAGGTGACGGAGGCTTAGGCTACGAGCAGTACTTC
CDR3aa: CASSVGDGGLGYEQYF

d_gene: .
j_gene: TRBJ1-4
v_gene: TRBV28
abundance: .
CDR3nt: TGTGCCAGCAGCCCCTCTAATGTCCCTATTCGCGAAAAACTGTTTTTT
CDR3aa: CASSPSNVPIREKLFF

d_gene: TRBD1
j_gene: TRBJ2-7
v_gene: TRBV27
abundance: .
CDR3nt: TGTGCCAGCAGTTTACGCACAGGGGGCGAGCAGTACTTC
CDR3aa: CASSLRTGGEQYF

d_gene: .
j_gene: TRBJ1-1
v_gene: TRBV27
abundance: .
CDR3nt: TGTGCCAGCAGTTTATCGGGACTCACGAACACTGAAGCTTTCTTT
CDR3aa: CASSLSGLTNTEAFF

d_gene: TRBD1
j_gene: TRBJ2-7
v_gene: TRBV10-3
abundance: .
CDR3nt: TGTGCCATCAGGGGGACAGGGTACGAGCAGTACTTC
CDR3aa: CAIRGTGYEQYF

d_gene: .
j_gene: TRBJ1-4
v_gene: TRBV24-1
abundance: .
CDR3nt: TGTGCCACCAGTGGGCCCTCAGAAAAACTGTTTTTT
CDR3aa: CATSGPSEKLFF

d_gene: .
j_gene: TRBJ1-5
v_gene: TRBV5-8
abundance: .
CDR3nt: TGTGCCAGCAGCTTTGGGAGGGGACCTCAGCCCCAGCATTTT
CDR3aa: CASSFGRGPQPQHF

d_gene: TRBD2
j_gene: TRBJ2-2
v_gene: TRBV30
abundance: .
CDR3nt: TGTGCCTGGCCAACGGGGGTTTATGGGCGGGAGTGCACCGGGGAGCTGTTTTTT
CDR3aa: CAWPTGVYGRECTGELFF

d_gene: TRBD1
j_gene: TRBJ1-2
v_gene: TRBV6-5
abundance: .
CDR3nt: TGTGCCAGCAGTACCCCCGGGACAGGGAACTATGGCTACACCTTC
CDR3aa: CASSTPGTGNYGYTF

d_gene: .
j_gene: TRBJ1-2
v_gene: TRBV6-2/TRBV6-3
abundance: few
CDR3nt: TGTGCCAGCAGTTACAGTTCCAGGGGAGAAGGGTTTAACTATGGCTACACCTTC
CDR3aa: CASSYSSRGEGFNYGYTF

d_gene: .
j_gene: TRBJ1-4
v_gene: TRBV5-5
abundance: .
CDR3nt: TGTGCCAGCAGCTTGGCCCTTCTTAATGAAAAACTGTTTTTT
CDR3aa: CASSLALLNEKLFF

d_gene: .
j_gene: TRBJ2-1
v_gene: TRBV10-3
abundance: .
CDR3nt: TGTGCCATCGAGGGCCCCACACAGGGCGATGAGCAGTTCTTC
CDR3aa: CAIEGPTQGDEQFF